This TCR beta chain was obtained from a study of OX40 agonist ivuxolimab in advanced cancers. Clones were read by immunoSEQ multiplex PCR, and TCRdb kept only the in-frame ones, dropping some. This repertoire shows 60,000 to 90,000 clones, around four fifths found once; its top ten account for roughly 0.77%. Findings and limits, study-wide: The CD4+ and CD8+ T cells in the blood had expanded clonally by week 6 at 0.1 to 3.0 mg/kg.

In the case of this clone: The antigen is not known.

Germline lookup yields CDR1 ENHRY and CDR2 SYGVKD. This CDR3 contains 16 residues. Trimming took 2 bases from V and 6 from J; bases not matched to a gene: 6. The chain combines TRBV10-3 with TRBJ2-2; 10 bases map to TRBD2. Sample: CD4+ or CD8+ T cells sorted from blood, taken in a trial of the OX40 agonist ivuxolimab. The source of this sequence is an adult with an advanced solid tumor such as melanoma, head and neck, liver or kidney cancer. The CDR3 sequence: CAISELLAGAAGELFF. CDR3 nucleotides: TGTGCCATCAGTGAGCTGCTAGCGGGGGCTGCCGGGGAGCTGTTTTTT.